The entry below describes one TCR beta chain. Its target is not known. In germline, CDR1 is SEHNR, CDR2 FQNEAQ (reference sequence). The CDR3 runs to 17 residues. V was shortened by 2 bases and J by 0 bases, with 14 bases between the two germline ends. General study points: Tumor-infiltrating Treg TCR alpha and beta sequences overlapped most with tumor naive CD4+ T cells, then blood naive.

MiXCR, applied by TCRdb to the 5' RACE reads, yields one record per CDR3 protein. The repertoire includes under 35,000 distinct CDR3 sequences, roughly 25% of them detected once, and roughly 3.5% sits in the top ten. The receptor was derived from a female donor with breast cancer. The rearrangement uses TRBV7-9 and TRBJ1-3, with TRBD1 as a possible D gene (6 bases). Input material: naive CD4+ T cells sorted from a lymph node. Subset noted: naive CD4+ T cells, CD4+CD45RA+CD25-. This CDR3 is CASSLLIRGHSGNTIYF. CDR3 nucleotides: TGTGCCAGCAGCTTATTAATTCGGGGGCACTCTGGAAACACCATATATTTT.